This TCR beta chain was recovered during a study of patients and donors after allogeneic stem cell transplantation. V lost 6 bases and J lost 6; bases outside the gene matches: 7. Germline assignment: CDR1 MNHNS and CDR2 SASEGT. The CDR3 runs 16 residues. MiXCR was run by TCRdb on the RT-PCR reads, yielding one entry per CDR3 protein. The repertoire has roughly 960,000 distinct CDR3 sequences, roughly 18% of them found once; the top ten carry roughly 6.4%. This clonotype appeared a few times. The chain couples TRBV6-1 to TRBJ1-6; TRBD1 aligns across 11 bases. This receptor was obtained from a human donor who was either an allogeneic HSCT recipient or a stem cell or donor lymphocyte infusion donor (not recorded which). It is not recorded whose cells these are; they may come from a transplant donor. Sequencing was carried out using blood, either unsorted or a sorted T cell fraction (not recorded which). The CDR3, as DNA: TGTGCCAGCAGCCCGGACAGGGGGCGCGTTAATTCACCCCTCCACTTT. It specifies CASSPDRGRVNSPLHF.